These 2 T cell receptor beta chains were all obtained from the same sample, sequenced in a study of a mutant IDH1 vaccine in newly diagnosed glioma. Assay: immunoSEQ multiplex PCR; the TCRdb copy retains only in-frame clones and omits some. Here the sample spans 75,000 to 80,000 clones, roughly 85% being singletons. The time point is: week 23, last vaccination. Vaccinated patients received 300 ug of mutant IDH1 20-mer peptide per dose, with topical imiquimod. Antigen specificity for these receptors is unknown. The sequencing used PBMCs, collected from a glioma patient whose treatment included an IDH1 peptide vaccine. These TCRs come from a woman aged 45-59 years with glioma.

V is TRBV19 and J is TRBJ2-5; D call uncertain. The CDR3 is 14 amino acids. The V and J ends lost 2 bases and 7 bases respectively, with 14 bases between them. Germline V gene lookup returns CDR1 LNHDA and CDR2 SQIVND (reference sequence). CDR3 amino acids: CASSIKWPGWTQYF. As DNA, the CDR3 is TGTGCCAGTAGTATAAAGTGGCCCGGTTGGACCCAGTACTTC.

This clone has a single count. This chain connects TRBV19 to TRBJ2-7, with 9 bases aligning to TRBD1. V lost 7 bases, J lost 4 bases, and 11 bases stayed unmatched. CDR1 LNHDA and CDR2 SQIVND come from the germline V gene (reference sequence). The CDR3 covers 15 residues. CDR3 DNA: TGTGCCAGTACCTCCTCCGGGACAGGGTTATACGAGCAGTACTTC. Translation gives CASTSSGTGLYEQYF.